In this sample, the clone carrying this T cell receptor beta chain turned up once. Its antigen is currently unknown. The sample is drawn from a study of Tregs in tolerant kidney transplant recipients. The wider study: The nonmyeloablative bone marrow transplants came from related graft donors, with transient mixed chimerism. Points from the study as a whole: The small number of patients limits these findings pending further validation.

V gave up 4 bases and J gave up 3 bases, with 24 bases separating them. This CDR3 region has 18 residues. CDR1 is SGHRS, CDR2 YFSETQ, per germline. The data were produced by immunoSEQ multiplex PCR, yet TCRdb's version contains in-frame clones alone and is incomplete. The sample includes some 64,000 clones, approximately 98% of them seen just once. This rearrangement joins TRBV5-1 to TRBJ2-3; D may be TRBD2 (6 bases). This material consisted of Tregs from blood, taken before the transplant. The sequence was obtained from a human donor who received a combined kidney and bone marrow transplant. For the CDR3, the DNA is TGCGCCAGCAGCCTGCTCAGAGGTGGCGGGATTAGGACAGATACGCAGTATTTT. Protein product: CASSLLRGGGIRTDTQYF.